The present TCR beta chain was sequenced within a study of cytomegalovirus exposure and HLA in healthy donors. With 60 Vbeta and 13 Jbeta primers, the PCR was carried out. Profiled with immunoSEQ multiplex PCR; TCRdb holds only in-frame clones, not every one. Among 100,000 to 150,000 clones listed, around 78% were seen once. Findings of the study overall: Some V segments could not be told apart, so they were left out, TRBV6-2 and TRBV6-3 among them.

V gave up 2 bases and J gave up 0 bases; unmatched junction bases: 7. Germline V gives CDR1 KGHSH, CDR2 LQKENI. CDR3 length equals 17 residues. About this clone itself: The antigen remains unidentified.

Sequenced input: PBMCs. The source of this sequence is a woman between 50 and 59 years old in good health and CMV-seronegative. This chain joins TRBV18 and TRBJ1-3; 7 bases agree with TRBD1. The CDR3 DNA reads as TGTGCCAGCTCACCAGAAGGGGGCCCATTCTCTGGAAACACCATATATTTT. This sequence encodes CASSPEGGPFSGNTIYF.